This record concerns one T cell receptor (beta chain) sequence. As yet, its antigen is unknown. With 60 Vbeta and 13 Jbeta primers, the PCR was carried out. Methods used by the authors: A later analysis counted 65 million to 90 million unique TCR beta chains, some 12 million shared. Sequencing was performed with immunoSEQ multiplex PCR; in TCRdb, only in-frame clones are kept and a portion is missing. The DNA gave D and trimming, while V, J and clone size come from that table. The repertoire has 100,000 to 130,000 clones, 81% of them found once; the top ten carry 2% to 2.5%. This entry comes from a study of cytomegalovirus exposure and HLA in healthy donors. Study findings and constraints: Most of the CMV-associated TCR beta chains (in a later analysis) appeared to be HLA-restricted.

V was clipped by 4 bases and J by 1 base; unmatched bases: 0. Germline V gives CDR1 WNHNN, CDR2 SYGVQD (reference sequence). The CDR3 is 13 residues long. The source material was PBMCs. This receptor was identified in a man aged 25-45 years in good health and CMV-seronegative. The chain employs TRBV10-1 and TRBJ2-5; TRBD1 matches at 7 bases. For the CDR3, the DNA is TGCGCCAGCAGTGGGGACAGCCAAGAGACCCAGTACTTC. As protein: CASSGDSQETQYF.